The 13 T cell receptor beta chains in this list originate from one sample, sequenced in a study of CD8 T cells in ankylosing spondylitis. Each CDR3 protein is one row after TCRdb ran MiXCR on the 5' RACE reads. Of around 150,000 distinct CDR3 sequences in the sample, approximately 7.3% are singletons; the top ten hold around 12%. The sample taken for sequencing was blood, either unsorted or a sorted T cell fraction (not recorded which). These receptors originate from a female donor with ankylosing spondylitis or in good health (not recorded which).

Many counts were recorded for this clonotype. The V gene is TRBV20-1, the J gene TRBJ1-2, with D perhaps matching TRBD1 (6 bases). CDR1 and CDR2 (germline): DFQATT, SNEGSKA (reference sequence). V lost 0 bases, J lost 8 bases, and 31 bases lay in between. The CDR3 sequence is 19 residues long. The DNA for the CDR3 is TGCAGTGCTAGAGATACCGGCCCCGGGGGGCGAACCTCCAGAGAGGGCTACACCTTC. Its translation: CSARDTGPGGRTSREGYTF.

The table lists this clonotype with many counts. The rearrangement uses TRBV5-1 and TRBJ2-7; 7 bases are shared with TRBD1. V lost 1 base to trimming and J lost 2 bases; unmatched junction nucleotides: 6. This CDR3 is 15 amino acids long. Looked up from germline, CDR1 is SGHRS and CDR2 is YFSETQ. Here the CDR3 DNA reads TGCGCCAGCAGCTTGAACAGGGGAGTAACCTACGAGCAGTACTTC. Translating gives CASSLNRGVTYEQYF.

This clonotype was counted at least ten times. The rearrangement joins TRBV5-1 to TRBJ1-1, with 7 bases identical to TRBD1. This CDR3 has 17 residues. V lost 1 base, J lost 5 bases, and 14 bases stayed unmatched. Germline V gene sequence: CDR1 SGHRS, CDR2 YFSETQ. The CDR3 DNA reads TGCGCCAGCAGCTTGACGGGGGCAGGGGGAGGAAGGACTGAAGCTTTCTTT. Residues: CASSLTGAGGGRTEAFF.

The sample holds many counts of this clonotype. CDR3 nucleotide sequence: TGCGCCAGCAGCTTGGCGGCCACCCAGGACGGGGAGCTGTTTTTT. Encoded protein: CASSLAATQDGELFF. This chain connects TRBV5-1 to TRBJ2-2; D is unresolved. This CDR3 region has 15 residues. Trimming left V 0 bases short and J 7 bases short, with 13 bases between. Germline V gene data show CDR1 as SGHRS and CDR2 as YFSETQ. Full variable domain (rest looked up from reference TRBV5-1 and TRBJ2-2): KAGVTQTPRYLIKTRGQQVTLSCSPISGHRSVSWYQQTPGQGLQFLFEYFSETQRNKGNFPGRFSGRQFSNSRSEMNVSTLELGDSALYLCASSLAATQDGELFFGEGSRLTVL.

V usage is TRBV12-3 or TRBV12-4 and J usage is TRBJ2-5; D is unclear. The V gene lost 7 bases and the J gene lost 5 bases, with 14 bases spanning the gap. The CDR3 sequence is 13 residues long. The CDR3 DNA follows: TGTGCCAGCACCGCGGATCGCCGGGAGACCCAGTACTTC. This encodes CASTADRRETQYF.

This clonotype came up many times. The chain employs TRBV4-3 and TRBJ2-1; 13 bases fit TRBD2. Germline CDR1 LGHNA, CDR2 YSLEER. This CDR3 region has 15 residues. V was clipped by 4 bases and J by 6 bases; unmatched bases: 3. The CDR3, as DNA: TGCGCCAGCAGCCCTGGGACTAGCGGGGTCAATGAGCAGTTCTTC. Protein: CASSPGTSGVNEQFF.

Many counts were recorded for this clonotype. The J gene is TRBJ1-2, the V gene TRBV27; 7 bases are shared with TRBD1. CDR3 length: 13 amino acids. Germline loops: CDR1 MNHEY, CDR2 SMNVEV (reference sequence). The V gene end was trimmed by 3 bases and the J gene end by 4 bases; junction bases not matched to a gene: 2. The CDR3 DNA reads as TGTGCCAGCAGTTTTGACAGGGCCTATGGCTACACCTTC. Protein product: CASSFDRAYGYTF.

The rearrangement joins TRBV4-2 to TRBJ1-1; D gene ambiguous. The CDR3 is 13 amino acids. Between the trimmed V and J ends, which lost 9 bases and 7 bases, there was a span of 18 bases. The V gene's germline CDR1 is LGHNA and CDR2 YNFKEQ. The DNA for the CDR3 is TGTGCCAGGAGCACTGGACTGCTCGGTGAAGCTTTCTTT. Residues: CARSTGLLGEAFF.

This clonotype was seen repeatedly, ten times or more. This chain uses TRBV29-1 with TRBJ1-4; D not certain. The germline CDR1 and CDR2 sequences are SQVTM and ANQGSEA. The germline V and J ends were trimmed by 7 bases and 5 bases, with 11 bases remaining between them. The CDR3 sequence is 12 residues long. The CDR3 nucleotides are TGCAGCGGGCAGGACGGAAATGAAAAACTGTTTTTT. Its protein product is CSGQDGNEKLFF.

The V and J genes are TRBV29-1 and TRBJ2-5, with 9 bases aligning to TRBD2. Germline V gives CDR1 SQVTM, CDR2 ANQGSEA. The CDR3 has 16 amino acids. Trimming removed 2 bases from V and 4 bases from J; junction bases left unmatched: 11. CDR3 amino acids: CSVEQSDSGGVETQYF. The CDR3, as DNA: TGCAGCGTTGAACAGTCGGATAGCGGGGGAGTAGAGACCCAGTACTTC.

This clonotype was recorded many times. The gene calls are TRBV5-8 and TRBJ1-1; weak D call: TRBD1 (6 bases). The CDR3 sequence is 15 residues long. The V gene's germline CDR1 is SGHTS and CDR2 YDEGEE. The V and J ends lost 2 bases and 0 bases respectively, with 11 bases between them. The CDR3 sequence: CASSLWTDLNTEAFF. DNA of the CDR3: TGTGCCAGCAGCTTATGGACAGACTTGAACACTGAAGCTTTCTTT.

This clonotype was observed at least ten times. The J gene is TRBJ2-3, the V gene TRBV5-1; 8 nucleotides match TRBD1. V trimming: 0 bases; J trimming: 4 bases; junction bases outside the gene matches: 4. CDR1 is SGHRS and CDR2 is YFSETQ in the germline V gene. The CDR3 has 15 amino acids. The CDR3 here is CASSLGTGLADTQYF. As DNA, the CDR3 is TGCGCCAGCAGCTTGGGGACAGGGCTGGCAGATACGCAGTATTTT.

This clonotype was recorded at least ten times. This chain connects TRBV27 to TRBJ2-2; TRBD1 might be the D (6 bases). CDR3 length equals 16 residues. Deletions cut 1 base from V and 1 base from J, with 10 bases between. Germline V lookup: CDR1 MNHEY, CDR2 SMNVEV (reference sequence). The CDR3 region has the DNA TGTGCCAGCAGTTTATGGGGGCGCGGGAACACCGGGGAGCTGTTTTTT. Translation: CASSLWGRGNTGELFF.